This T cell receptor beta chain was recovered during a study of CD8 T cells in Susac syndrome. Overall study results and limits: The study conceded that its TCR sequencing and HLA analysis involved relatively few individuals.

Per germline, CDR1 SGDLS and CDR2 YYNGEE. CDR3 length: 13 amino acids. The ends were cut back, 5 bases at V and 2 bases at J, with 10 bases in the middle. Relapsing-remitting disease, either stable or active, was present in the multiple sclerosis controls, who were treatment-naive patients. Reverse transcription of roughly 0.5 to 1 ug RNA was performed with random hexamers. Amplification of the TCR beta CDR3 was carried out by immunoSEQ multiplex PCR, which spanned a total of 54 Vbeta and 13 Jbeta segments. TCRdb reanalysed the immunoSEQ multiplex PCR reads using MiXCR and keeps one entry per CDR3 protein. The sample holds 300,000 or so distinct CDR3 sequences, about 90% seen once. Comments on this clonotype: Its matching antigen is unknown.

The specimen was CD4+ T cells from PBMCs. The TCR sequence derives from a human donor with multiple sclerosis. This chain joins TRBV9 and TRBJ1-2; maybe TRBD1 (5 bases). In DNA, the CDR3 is TGTGCCAGCAGGGAAACAGGCAACTATGGCTACACCTTC. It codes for CASRETGNYGYTF. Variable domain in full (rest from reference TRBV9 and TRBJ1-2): DSGVTQTPKHLITATGQRVTLRCSPRSGDLSVYWYQQSLDQGLQFLIQYYNGEERAKGNILERFSAQQFPDLHSELNLSSLELGDSALYFCASRETGNYGYTFGSGTRLTVV.